These 23 T cell receptor beta chains share one sample of origin, sequenced in a study of cytomegalovirus exposure and HLA in healthy donors. The PCR had 60 Vbeta and 13 Jbeta primers. The data were produced by immunoSEQ multiplex PCR, yet TCRdb's version contains in-frame clones alone and is incomplete. In the table there are roughly 100,000 clones, just under 80% of which are singletons. Sequenced input: PBMCs. These TCRs come from a man aged 25-40 years in good health and CMV-seronegative.

This sequence joins TRBV11-2 and TRBJ1-6; the D gene is possibly TRBD1 (5 bases). The germline V gene has CDR1 SGHAT and CDR2 FQNNGV. V was pared by 1 base and J by 6 bases, with 10 bases between. The CDR3 totals 15 residues. The CDR3 protein is CASSLGARVNSPLHF. The CDR3 DNA reads as TGTGCCAGCAGCTTAGGAGCCAGGGTTAATTCACCCCTCCACTTT.

The CDR3 loop is CASSVGGAYGYTF. The CDR3 DNA reads TGTGCCAGCAGCGTAGGCGGGGCGTATGGCTACACCTTC. The V and J genes are TRBV9 and TRBJ1-2; tentatively, D is TRBD1 (5 bases). V was cut by 0 bases and J by 5 bases, with 8 bases left in between. The CDR3 loop spans 13 amino acids. Per germline, CDR1 SGDLS and CDR2 YYNGEE.

This rearrangement joins TRBV9 to TRBJ1-1; 9 bases fit TRBD1. Trimming cost V 0 bases and J 6 bases; bases outside gene matches: 6. CDR3 size: 15 residues. The germline CDR1 and CDR2 sequences are SGDLS and YYNGEE. The CDR3 DNA follows: TGTGCCAGCAGCGTAGCTGGGACAGGGTTCGCTGAAGCTTTCTTT. Translating it yields CASSVAGTGFAEAFF.

The sample holds one count of this clone. V usage is TRBV28 and J usage is TRBJ1-5; D gene ambiguous. The CDR3 contains 15 residues. Germline CDR1 is MDHEN and CDR2 is SYDVKM. With 6 bases removed from V and 5 bases from J, the gap between germline ends came to 17 bases. The CDR3 DNA reads TGTGCCAGCAGACCGGACGGTTTAGCGGATCAGCCCCAGCATTTT. This encodes CASRPDGLADQPQHF.

CDR3 DNA: TGTGCCAGCAGCGAGAATGAGCAGTTCTTC. As protein: CASSENEQFF. The J gene is TRBJ2-1, the V gene TRBV7-9, with D unclear. This CDR3 comprises 10 residues. The V and J ends lost 5 bases and 7 bases respectively, with 3 bases between them. Germline assignment: CDR1 SEHNR and CDR2 FQNEAQ (reference sequence).

The chain is built from TRBV29-1 and TRBJ1-2, with a weak D call TRBD1 (5 bases). The germline gives CDR1 SQVTM, CDR2 ANQGSEA. The CDR3 totals 14 residues. V was pared by 2 bases and J by 4 bases, with 14 bases between. The DNA of the CDR3 is TGCAGCGTTGAAACGGGGGAAGGTGGCTATGGCTACACCTTC. This gives the protein CSVETGEGGYGYTF. Variable domain in full (rest from reference TRBV29-1 and TRBJ1-2): SAVISQKPSRDICQRGTSLTIQCQVDSQVTMMFWYRQQPGQSLTLIATANQGSEATYESGFVIDKFPISRPNLTFSTLTVSNMSPEDSSIYLCSVETGEGGYGYTFGSGTRLTVV.

The rearrangement uses TRBV25-1 and TRBJ2-7, with 7 bases matching TRBD1. This CDR3 has 15 residues. J lost 2 bases, V lost 3 bases, and 7 bases had no gene match. From germline, CDR1 is MGHDK and CDR2 SYGVNS. CDR3 residues: CASSDRDSLAYEQYF. DNA of the CDR3: TGTGCCAGCAGTGATCGGGACAGCCTTGCCTACGAGCAGTACTTC.

This chain joins TRBV11-2 and TRBJ2-2, with 8 nucleotides matching TRBD2. J was trimmed by 4 bases and V by 5 bases; bases with no gene match: 9. The length of the CDR3 is 16 residues. Germline V gene lookup returns CDR1 SGHAT and CDR2 FQNNGV. CDR3 amino acids: CASSPPGLVGTGELFF. The CDR3 DNA sequence: TGTGCCAGCAGCCCACCGGGACTAGTTGGCACCGGGGAGCTGTTTTTT.

The sample holds a few counts of this clone. The chain is built from TRBV6-6 and TRBJ1-2; maybe TRBD1 (6 bases). This CDR3 contains 15 residues. CDR1 and CDR2 from the germline V gene are MNHNY and SVGAGI (reference sequence). V dropped 5 bases and J dropped 2 bases, with 15 bases sitting between them. CDR3 sequence: CASSDHRAVNYGYTF. The CDR3 region has the DNA TGTGCCAGCAGTGACCACAGGGCGGTAAACTATGGCTACACCTTC.

The chain has TRBV28 and TRBJ1-1; 7 positions match TRBD1. There are 14 residues in the CDR3. Trimming at V came to 4 bases and at J to 1 base, leaving 3 bases not matched to a gene. Germline CDR1 is MDHEN and CDR2 is SYDVKM. CDR3 amino acids: CASSSQGGNTEAFF. CDR3 bases: TGTGCCAGCAGTTCCCAGGGGGGGAACACTGAAGCTTTCTTT.

The V and J genes are TRBV5-4 and TRBJ2-7; D is perhaps TRBD2 (6 bases). The germline gives CDR1 SGHNT, CDR2 YYREEE (reference sequence). V was shortened by 0 bases and J by 0 bases, with 16 bases between the two germline ends. CDR3 length equals 17 residues. The CDR3 spells CASSLASGGTYSYEQYF. As DNA, the CDR3 is TGTGCCAGCAGCTTGGCATCCGGCGGGACGTACTCCTACGAGCAGTACTTC.

The V call is TRBV27, the J call TRBJ2-7; possibly TRBD2 for D (5 bases). CDR1 and CDR2 from the germline V gene are MNHEY and SMNVEV (reference sequence). Trimming stripped 3 bases from V and 0 bases from J, with 6 bases between. CDR3 length: 13 residues. Here the CDR3 reads CASSFRDSYEQYF. DNA for the CDR3: TGTGCCAGCAGTTTCCGGGACTCCTACGAGCAGTACTTC.

The rearrangement uses TRBV7-6 and TRBJ1-1, with D unresolved. Per germline, CDR1 SGHVS and CDR2 FNYEAQ. Trimming removed 1 base from V and 5 bases from J, with 11 bases in between. The CDR3 length is 14 residues. CDR3 bases: TGTGCCAGCAGCTTAGGGACGGGATGGACTGAAGCTTTCTTT. This sequence encodes CASSLGTGWTEAFF.

The chain is built from TRBV4-1 and TRBJ1-1, with unresolved D. This CDR3 comprises 13 residues. V was clipped by 0 bases and J by 3 bases, with 5 bases between them. Looked up from germline, CDR1 is MGHRA and CDR2 is YSYEKL. CDR3 sequence (DNA): TGCGCCAGCAGCCAAGACCGAGACACTGAAGCTTTCTTT. This gives the protein CASSQDRDTEAFF.

The V and J genes are TRBV28 and TRBJ2-1, with 10 positions matching TRBD1. CDR1 and CDR2 from the germline V gene are MDHEN and SYDVKM. This CDR3 has 16 residues. The junction had 3 bases not matched to a gene; V was cut back by 2 bases and J by 2 bases. The CDR3 DNA sequence: TGTGCCAGCAGTTTACCGACAGGGGGCGCCTACAATGAGCAGTTCTTC. This translates into CASSLPTGGAYNEQFF.

The CDR3 here is CASSPPAVRYEQYF. The CDR3 nucleotides are TGTGCCAGCTCACCACCGGCTGTTCGCTACGAGCAGTACTTC. This chain joins TRBV18 and TRBJ2-7; no reliable D call. The V and J ends lost 0 bases and 3 bases respectively, with 9 bases between them. The CDR3 runs 14 residues. Germline CDR1 and CDR2: KGHSH and LQKENI.

The chain links TRBV6-5 to TRBJ2-3, with 7 bases aligning to TRBD1. CDR1 and CDR2 (germline): MNHEY, SVGAGI. J was trimmed by 0 bases and V by 3 bases; bases with no gene match: 3. CDR3 length: 15 amino acids. The CDR3 DNA sequence: TGTGCCAGCAGTTATGAGGGGGCAAGCACAGATACGCAGTATTTT. Residues: CASSYEGASTDTQYF.

The chain is built from TRBV7-8 and TRBJ1-1; 10 nucleotides match TRBD1. Losses at the gene ends were 6 bases for V and 5 bases for J; bases not matched to a gene: 6. Germline values: CDR1 SGHVS, CDR2 FQNEAQ. There are 14 residues in the CDR3. CDR3 sequence reads: CASRTDRGVTEAFF. CDR3 bases: TGTGCCAGCAGAACGGACAGGGGGGTTACTGAAGCTTTCTTT.

This chain uses TRBV7-9 with TRBJ2-7; no definite D call. V was pared by 1 base and J by 2 bases, with 12 bases between. Germline CDR1 SEHNR, CDR2 FQNEAQ (reference sequence). The CDR3 totals 15 residues. CDR3 amino acids: CASSLGAAPTYEQYF. CDR3 nucleotides: TGTGCCAGCAGCTTAGGGGCAGCCCCAACCTACGAGCAGTACTTC.

This clone was seen a handful of times. V gene TRBV9 combines with J gene TRBJ2-6, with D possibly matching TRBD2 (5 bases). V was pared by 0 bases and J by 3 bases, with 13 bases between. The CDR3 length is 17 residues. Germline V gives CDR1 SGDLS, CDR2 YYNGEE. The CDR3 loop is CASSVVPGNGGANVLTF. DNA for the CDR3: TGTGCCAGCAGCGTAGTCCCCGGGAATGGTGGGGCCAACGTCCTGACTTTC.

This clone has a single count. The rearrangement uses TRBV5-1 and TRBJ1-2; 11 nucleotides align to TRBD1. Trimming cost V 5 bases and J 8 bases; bases outside gene matches: 14. This CDR3 comprises 16 residues. Germline V CDR1 and CDR2: SGHRS, YFSETQ. The CDR3 loop reads CASSGTGGGVREGYTF. The CDR3 region has the DNA TGCGCCAGCAGTGGGACAGGGGGAGGTGTAAGAGAAGGCTACACCTTC.

V and J are TRBV18 and TRBJ2-1, with 7 bases aligning to TRBD2. The CDR3 loop spans 16 amino acids. Germline V lookup: CDR1 KGHSH, CDR2 LQKENI. Trimming took 4 bases from V and 4 from J; bases not matched to a gene: 10. The CDR3 bases are TGTGCCAGCTCACGGAGACCGGGACTACGATACAATGAGCAGTTCTTC. Residues: CASSRRPGLRYNEQFF.

J is TRBJ2-7 and V is TRBV7-6; TRBD1 aligns across 7 bases. Germline V gene sequence: CDR1 SGHVS, CDR2 FNYEAQ. The length of the CDR3 is 13 residues. The V and J ends lost 3 bases and 6 bases, in that order; junction bases with no gene match: 5. The DNA of the CDR3 is TGTGCCAGCAGCTTCCGCCGGGACAGCGAGCAGTACTTC. This codes for CASSFRRDSEQYF.